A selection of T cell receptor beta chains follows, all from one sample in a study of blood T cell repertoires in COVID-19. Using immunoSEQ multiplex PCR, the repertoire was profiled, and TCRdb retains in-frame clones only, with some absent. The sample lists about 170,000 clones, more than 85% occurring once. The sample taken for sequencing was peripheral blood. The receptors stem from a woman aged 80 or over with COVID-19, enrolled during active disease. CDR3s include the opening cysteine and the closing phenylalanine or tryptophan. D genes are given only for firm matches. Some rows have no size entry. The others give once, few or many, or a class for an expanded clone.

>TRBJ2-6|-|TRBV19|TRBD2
TGTGCCAGTAACGGTATGGGGACTACGGGGGCCAACGTCCTGACTTTC
CASNGMGTTGANVLTF
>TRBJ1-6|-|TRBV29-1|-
TGCAGCGTTGCGGCGCAGGTCAATTCACCCCTCCACTTT
CSVAAQVNSPLHF
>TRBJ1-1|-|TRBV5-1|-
TGCGCCAGCAGCTTGGGTTATCAGCGGAACACTGAAGCTTTCTTT
CASSLGYQRNTEAFF
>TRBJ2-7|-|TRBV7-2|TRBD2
TGTGCCAGCAGCGCGACTAGCGGCAACTCCTACGAGCAGTACTTC
CASSATSGNSYEQYF
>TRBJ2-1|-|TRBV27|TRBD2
TGTGCCAGCAGCTTTGGGACTAGCGGTCACAATGAGCAGTTCTTC
CASSFGTSGHNEQFF
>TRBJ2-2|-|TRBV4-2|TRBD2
TGTGCCAGCAGCCAAGATCCTAGCGGGAGCGAACGAGGTGGGGAGCTGTTTTTT
CASSQDPSGSERGGELFF
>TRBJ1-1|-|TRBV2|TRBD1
TGTGCCAGCAGTGGGACAGGGCCGAACACTGAAGCTTTCTTT
CASSGTGPNTEAFF
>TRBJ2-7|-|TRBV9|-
TGTGCCAGCAGCCCACAGGGTCGCGGCGGCGAGCAGTACTTC
CASSPQGRGGEQYF
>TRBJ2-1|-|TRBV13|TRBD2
TGTGCCAGCAGTTCGGTAGCGGGTCCCTACAATGAGCAGTTCTTC
CASSSVAGPYNEQFF
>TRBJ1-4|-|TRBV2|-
TGTGCCAGCAGTGGGGAGTTAAGTGAAAAACTGTTTTTT
CASSGELSEKLFF
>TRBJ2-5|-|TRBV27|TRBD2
TGTGCCAGCAGCGGACTAGCGAGCCCAGAGACCCAGTACTTC
CASSGLASPETQYF
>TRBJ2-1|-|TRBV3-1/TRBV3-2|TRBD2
TGTGCCAGCAGCCAAGGGGTACTAGCGGGAGTTAGAGAGCAGTTCTTC
CASSQGVLAGVREQFF
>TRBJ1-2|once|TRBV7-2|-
TGTGCCAGCAGCTTAGAGGAGGGTGGCTACACCTTC
CASSLEEGGYTF
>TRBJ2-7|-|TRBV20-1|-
TGCAGCCCGGCTCGGGACGAGCAGTACTTC
CSPARDEQYF
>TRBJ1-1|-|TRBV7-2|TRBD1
TGTGCCAGCAGCCCATTCGGACAGGGAAACACTGAAGCTTTCTTT
CASSPFGQGNTEAFF
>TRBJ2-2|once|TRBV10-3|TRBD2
TGTGCCATCAGTCGGACTAGCGGGAGGGAACAGGGGACCGGGGAGCTGTTTTTT
CAISRTSGREQGTGELFF
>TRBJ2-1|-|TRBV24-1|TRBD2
TGTGCCACCAGTTTAGCGGGAGGGCACAATGAGCAGTTCTTC
CATSLAGGHNEQFF
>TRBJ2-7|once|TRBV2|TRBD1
TGTGCCAGCAGTGATGGGGACAGGGCCCACGAGCAGTACTTC
CASSDGDRAHEQYF
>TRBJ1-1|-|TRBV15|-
TGTACCACCAGCAGATCCACAGGGACCCTGAATTTCATGAACACTGAAGCTTTCTTT
CTTSRSTGTLNFMNTEAFF
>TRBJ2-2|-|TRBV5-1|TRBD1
TGCGCCAGCAGCTGGGGACAGGGAAACACCGGGGAGCTGTTTTTT
CASSWGQGNTGELFF
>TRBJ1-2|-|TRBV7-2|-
TGTGCCAGCAGCCTGCGTGATATAGCCTCCTATGGCTACACCTTC
CASSLRDIASYGYTF
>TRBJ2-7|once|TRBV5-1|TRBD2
TGCGCCAGCAGTCCAGCGGCGGGGGGCGCGAGGGAGCAGTACTTC
CASSPAAGGAREQYF
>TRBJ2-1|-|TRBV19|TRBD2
TGTGCCAGTAGTATCCCAACGACTAGCGGGAGCAATGAGCAGTTCTTC
CASSIPTTSGSNEQFF
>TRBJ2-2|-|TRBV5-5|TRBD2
TGTGCCAGCAGCTCAATTTACACTAGCGGGAGTGCTACCGGGGAGCTGTTTTTT
CASSSIYTSGSATGELFF
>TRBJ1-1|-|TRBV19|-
TGTGCCAGTAGTCATCAGGGTCGGGACACTGAAGCTTTCTTT
CASSHQGRDTEAFF
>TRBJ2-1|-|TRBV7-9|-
TGTGCCAGCAGCCTCACGGGACTCTCCAATGAGCAGTTCTTC
CASSLTGLSNEQFF
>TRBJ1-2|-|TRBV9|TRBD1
TGTGCCAGCAGCGCTCATGGGGGACAGGGGTACGGCTACACCTTC
CASSAHGGQGYGYTF
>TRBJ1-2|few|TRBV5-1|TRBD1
TGCGCCAGCAGCTTGGATACAGGGGGCTATGGCTACACCTTC
CASSLDTGGYGYTF
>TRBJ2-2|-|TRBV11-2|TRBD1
TGTGCCAGCAGCAGAACAGGGGGCTGGGGGGAGCTGTTTTTT
CASSRTGGWGELFF
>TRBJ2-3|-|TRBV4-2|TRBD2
TGTGCCAGCAGCCCACAGCGGGAGGGAACGCAGTATTTT
CASSPQREGTQYF
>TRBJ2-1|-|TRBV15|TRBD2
TGTGCCACCAGTTATCCGGGGGGATACAATGAGCAGTTCTTC
CATSYPGGYNEQFF
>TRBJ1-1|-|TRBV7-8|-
TGTGCCAGCAGCTTAGGCGCATGGGCTTTCTTT
CASSLGAWAFF
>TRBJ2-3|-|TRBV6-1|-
TGTGCCAGCAGTGAAGTGGCGGGGCGCACAGATACGCAGTATTTT
CASSEVAGRTDTQYF